The clone carrying this T cell receptor beta chain was picked up many times. Its specificity is not known. The entry originates in a study of Graves' ophthalmopathy and Graves' hyperthyroidism. Study-wide context: Specimen type is peripheral blood, obtained at initial diagnosis before any treatment.

Study-level points and caveats: Using 13 signatures, a model distinguished ophthalmopathy from stable hyperthyroidism, reaching 85% to 90% sensitivity and 70% to 83% specificity. At around 65% sensitivity and 72.22% specificity, the model predicted progression of the ophthalmopathy.

RNA served as the template for amplifying TCR beta CDR3 regions. An initial RT-PCR round employing HTBI primers preceded a second-round multiplex PCR. MiXCR, applied by TCRdb to the multiplex PCR reads, yields one record per CDR3 protein. The sample consists of roughly 400,000 distinct CDR3 sequences, about a sixth of them appearing once. The CDR3 consists of 14 residues. Germline CDR1 is MDHEN and CDR2 is SYDVKM. Trimming cost V 1 base and J 7 bases, with 13 bases left between them. Stable hyperthyroidism meant no ophthalmopathy within 18 months of follow-up. The receptor was isolated from an adult woman with stable Graves' hyperthyroidism. The specimen sequenced was peripheral blood. The V gene is TRBV28, the J gene TRBJ1-1; D perhaps matches TRBD1 (6 bases). The CDR3 nucleotides read TGTGCCAGCAGTTTATATGACGGGGGCCTTGAAGCTTTCTTT. Translated: CASSLYDGGLEAFF.